This T cell receptor (beta chain) was found in a study of response to subunit inactivated influenza vaccine. MiXCR, run by TCRdb on the RT-PCR reads, gives a single entry per CDR3 protein. This table has some 480,000 distinct CDR3 sequences, roughly 11% appearing once. The CDR3 runs to 15 residues. Germline CDR1 reads ENHRY; CDR2 reads SYGVKD. Trimming pared 4 bases from V and 1 base from J, leaving 13 bases between. Findings and caveats of the study: The authors suggested that few new T cells are recruited per seasonal influenza vaccination.

This clonotype was observed many times. Its antigen is currently unknown. The sequence derives from a man aged 50-60 years who received an inactivated influenza vaccine. Source: PBMCs from blood, taken 40 to 50 days after vaccination. The chain recombines TRBV10-3 with TRBJ2-5; D possibly corresponds to TRBD2 (6 bases). The CDR3: CAISAHGGLQETQYF. The CDR3 DNA reads TGTGCCATCAGTGCCCACGGGGGACTCCAAGAGACCCAGTACTTC.